This TCR beta chain was captured in a study of OX40 agonist ivuxolimab in advanced cancers. Germline CDR1 reads MDHEN; CDR2 reads SYDVKM. Deletions cut 2 bases from V and 7 bases from J, with 15 bases between. The CDR3 sequence is 14 residues long. Repertoires were generated with immunoSEQ multiplex PCR, while TCRdb's copy carries only in-frame clones and drops some. The sample comprises some 90,000 clones, approximately 90% of which are singletons, and about 0.35% rests with the top ten. This clone was detected a few times. What it binds is not known. Study conclusions and caveats: Near-lowest levels of clonal expansion characterized partial responders at 0.1-3.0 mg/kg.

The TCR comes from an adult with an advanced solid tumor such as melanoma, head and neck, liver or kidney cancer. This chain connects TRBV28 to TRBJ2-7; D is tentatively TRBD1 or TRBD2 (5 bases each). The starting material was CD4+ or CD8+ T cells sorted from blood, obtained in a trial of the OX40 agonist ivuxolimab. The CDR3, as DNA: TGTGCCAGCAGTTTAGGGACCGTACTTTCGGAGCAGTACTTC. This gives the protein CASSLGTVLSEQYF. The entire variable domain, with the rest obtained from reference TRBV28 and TRBJ2-7, is as follows: DVKVTQSSRYLVKRTGEKVFLECVQDMDHENMFWYRQDPGLGLRLIYFSYDVKMKEKGDIPEGYSVSREKKERFSLILESASTNQTSMYLCASSLGTVLSEQYFGPGTRLTVT.